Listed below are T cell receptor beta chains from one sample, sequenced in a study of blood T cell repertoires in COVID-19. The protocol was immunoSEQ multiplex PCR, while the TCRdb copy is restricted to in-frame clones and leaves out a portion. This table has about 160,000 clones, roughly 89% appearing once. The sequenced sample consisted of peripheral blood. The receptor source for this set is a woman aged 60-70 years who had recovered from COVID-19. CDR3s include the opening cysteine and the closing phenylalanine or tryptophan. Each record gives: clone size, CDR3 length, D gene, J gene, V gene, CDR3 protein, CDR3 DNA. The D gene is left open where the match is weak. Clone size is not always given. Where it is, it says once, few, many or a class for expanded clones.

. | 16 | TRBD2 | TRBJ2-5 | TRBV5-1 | CASSLDAGGLAETQYF | TGCGCCAGCAGCTTGGATGCGGGGGGGTTGGCAGAGACCCAGTACTTC
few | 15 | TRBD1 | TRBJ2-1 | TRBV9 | CASSADRGLYNEQFF | TGTGCCAGCAGCGCCGACAGGGGGCTTTACAATGAGCAGTTCTTC
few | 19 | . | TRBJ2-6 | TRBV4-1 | CASSQPIRSRGSGANVLTF | TGCGCCAGCAGCCAACCCATTCGGTCCCGCGGCTCTGGGGCCAACGTCCTGACTTTC
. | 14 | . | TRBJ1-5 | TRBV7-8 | CASSLGHSNQPQHF | TGTGCCAGCAGCCTCGGTCATAGCAATCAGCCCCAGCATTTT
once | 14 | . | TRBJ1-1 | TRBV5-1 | CASSLGGPNTEAFF | TGCGCCAGCAGCTTGGGGGGCCCGAACACTGAAGCTTTCTTT
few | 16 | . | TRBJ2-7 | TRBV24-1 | CATSDHNGGATYEQYF | TGTGCCACCAGTGATCACAACGGGGGAGCTACCTACGAGCAGTACTTC
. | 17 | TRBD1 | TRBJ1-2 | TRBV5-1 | CASSLGGTGVRIGGYTF | TGCGCCAGCAGCTTGGGTGGGACAGGGGTTCGGATTGGAGGCTACACCTTC
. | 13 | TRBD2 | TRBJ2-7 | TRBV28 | CASLGLAGGEQYF | TGTGCCAGCCTGGGACTAGCGGGGGGGGAGCAGTACTTC
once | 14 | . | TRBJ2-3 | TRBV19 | CATGGWGSTDTQYF | TGTGCCACCGGGGGATGGGGCAGTACAGATACGCAGTATTTT
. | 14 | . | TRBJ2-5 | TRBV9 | CASSGSAARETQYF | TGTGCCAGCAGCGGGTCTGCGGCCCGGGAGACCCAGTACTTC
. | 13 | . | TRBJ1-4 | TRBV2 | CASSATTNEKLFF | TGTGCCAGCAGTGCTACAACTAATGAAAAACTGTTTTTT
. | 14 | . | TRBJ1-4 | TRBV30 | CACPPVATNEKLFF | TGTGCCTGCCCCCCCGTTGCAACTAATGAAAAACTGTTTTTT
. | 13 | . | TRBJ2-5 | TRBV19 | CATENRGKETQYF | TGTGCCACCGAAAACCGGGGAAAAGAGACCCAGTACTTC
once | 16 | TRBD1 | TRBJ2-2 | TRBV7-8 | CASSLVEGANTGELFF | TGTGCCAGCAGCTTAGTAGAGGGGGCTAACACCGGGGAGCTGTTTTTT
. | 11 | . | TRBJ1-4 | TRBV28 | CASGWGGKLFF | TGTGCCAGCGGGTGGGGAGGAAAACTGTTTTTT
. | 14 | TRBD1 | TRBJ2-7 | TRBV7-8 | CASSLGDRGYEQYF | TGTGCCAGCAGCTTAGGGGACAGGGGCTACGAGCAGTACTTC
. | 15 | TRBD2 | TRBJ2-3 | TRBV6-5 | CASSSIGGWTDTQYF | TGTGCCAGCAGTTCCATCGGGGGGTGGACAGATACGCAGTATTTT
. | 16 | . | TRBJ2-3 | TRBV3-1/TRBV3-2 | CASSQNREWGTDTQYF | TGTGCCAGCAGCCAGAACAGGGAATGGGGAACAGATACGCAGTATTTT
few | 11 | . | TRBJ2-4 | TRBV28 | CASSFRNIQYF | TGTGCCAGCAGTTTTCGAAACATTCAGTACTTC
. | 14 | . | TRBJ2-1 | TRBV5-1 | CASSLEGIYNEQFF | TGCGCCAGCAGCTTGGAGGGGATATACAATGAGCAGTTCTTC
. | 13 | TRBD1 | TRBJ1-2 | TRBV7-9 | CASSAGTDYGYTF | TGTGCCAGCAGCGCTGGGACAGACTATGGCTACACCTTC
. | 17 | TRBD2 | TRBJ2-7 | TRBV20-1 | CSASLGLAGGRSYEQYF | TGCAGTGCTAGTCTGGGACTAGCGGGGGGCCGCTCCTACGAGCAGTACTTC
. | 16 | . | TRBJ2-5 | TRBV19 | CASTSSGGDGGETQYF | TGTGCCAGTACCTCTTCGGGCGGGGATGGGGGAGAGACCCAGTACTTC
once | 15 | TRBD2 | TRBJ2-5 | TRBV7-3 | CASSSLGLASETQYF | TGTGCCAGCAGCTCGCTGGGACTAGCCTCAGAGACCCAGTACTTC
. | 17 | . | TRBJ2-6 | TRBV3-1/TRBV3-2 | CASSQDWGLSGANVLTF | TGTGCCAGCAGCCAAGACTGGGGGCTGTCTGGGGCCAACGTCCTGACTTTC
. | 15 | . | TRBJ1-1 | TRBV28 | CASRGPGAMNTEAFF | TGTGCCAGCAGGGGGCCAGGGGCGATGAACACTGAAGCTTTCTTT
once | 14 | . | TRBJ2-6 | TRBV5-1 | CASTPLPGANVLTF | TGCGCCAGCACACCACTACCTGGGGCCAACGTCCTGACTTTC
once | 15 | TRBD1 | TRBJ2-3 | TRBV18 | CASSHGQGSTDTQYF | TGTGCCAGCTCACACGGACAGGGTAGCACAGATACGCAGTATTTT
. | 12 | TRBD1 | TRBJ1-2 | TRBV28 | CASSPRTGYYTF | TGTGCCAGCTCCCCTCGGACAGGGTACTACACCTTC
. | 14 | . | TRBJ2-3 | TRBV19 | CASSIKHRSDTQYF | TGTGCCAGTAGTATAAAACACAGGTCAGATACGCAGTATTTT
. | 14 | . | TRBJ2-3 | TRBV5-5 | CASSLGTATDTQYF | TGTGCCAGCAGCTTGGGTACAGCCACAGATACGCAGTATTTT
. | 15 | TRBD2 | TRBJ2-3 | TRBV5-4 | CASSSGLVGADTQYF | TGTGCCAGCAGCTCGGGACTAGTCGGGGCAGATACGCAGTATTTT
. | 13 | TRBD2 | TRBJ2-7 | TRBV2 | CASRTSGIYEQYF | TGTGCCAGCAGGACTAGCGGGATCTACGAGCAGTACTTC
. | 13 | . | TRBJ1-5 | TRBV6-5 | CASRANSNQPQHF | TGTGCCAGCCGAGCCAATAGCAATCAGCCCCAGCATTTT
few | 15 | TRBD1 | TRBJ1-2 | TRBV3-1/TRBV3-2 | CASTGDAKANYGYTF | TGTGCCAGTACAGGGGATGCCAAGGCTAACTATGGCTACACCTTC